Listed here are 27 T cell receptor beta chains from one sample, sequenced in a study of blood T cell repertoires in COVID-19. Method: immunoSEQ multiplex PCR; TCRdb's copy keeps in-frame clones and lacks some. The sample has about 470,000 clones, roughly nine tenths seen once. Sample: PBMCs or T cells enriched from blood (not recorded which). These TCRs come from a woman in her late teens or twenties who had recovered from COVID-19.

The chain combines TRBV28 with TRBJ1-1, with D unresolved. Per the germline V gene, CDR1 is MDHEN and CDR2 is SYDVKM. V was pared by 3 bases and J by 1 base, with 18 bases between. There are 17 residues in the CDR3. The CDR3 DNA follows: TGTGCCAGCAGTTTTCAGCGGAGAGAACACCCGAACACTGAAGCTTTCTTT. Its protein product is CASSFQRREHPNTEAFF.

The CDR3 nucleotides are TGTGCCAGCAGCTTAGAACAGGAATCTGAAGCTTTCTTT. This gives the protein CASSLEQESEAFF. The rearrangement joins TRBV7-9 to TRBJ1-1, with D perhaps TRBD1 (5 bases). The CDR3 covers 13 residues. Germline V gives CDR1 SEHNR, CDR2 FQNEAQ (reference sequence). Trimming removed 1 base at V and 6 bases at J, with 9 bases between.

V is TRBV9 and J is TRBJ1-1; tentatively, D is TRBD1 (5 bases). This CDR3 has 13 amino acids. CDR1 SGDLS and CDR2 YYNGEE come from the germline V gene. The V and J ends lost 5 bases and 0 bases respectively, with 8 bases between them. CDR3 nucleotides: TGTGCCAGCAGTGGGGGGGTGAACACTGAAGCTTTCTTT. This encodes CASSGGVNTEAFF.

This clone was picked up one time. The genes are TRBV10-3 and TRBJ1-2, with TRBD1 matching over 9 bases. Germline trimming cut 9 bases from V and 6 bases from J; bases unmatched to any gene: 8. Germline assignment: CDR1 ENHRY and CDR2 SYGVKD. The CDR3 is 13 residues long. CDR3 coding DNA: TGTGCCATTAAACAGGGGGCGGACAATGGCTACACCTTC. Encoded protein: CAIKQGADNGYTF.

The CDR3, as DNA: TGTGCCACCGTTGGTAGGACAGGGGGCCTCGAGCAGTACTTC. This sequence encodes CATVGRTGGLEQYF. The chain is built from TRBV6-5 and TRBJ2-7; 11 bases match TRBD1. CDR1 and CDR2 (germline): MNHEY, SVGAGI. This CDR3 contains 14 residues. Unmatched junction bases numbered 11, after V lost 10 bases and J lost 6 bases.

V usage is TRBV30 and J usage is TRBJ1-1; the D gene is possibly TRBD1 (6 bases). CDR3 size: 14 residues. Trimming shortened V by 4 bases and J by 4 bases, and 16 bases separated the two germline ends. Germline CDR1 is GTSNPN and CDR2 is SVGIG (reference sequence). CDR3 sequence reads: CAWTPGVRGTEAFF. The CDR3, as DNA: TGTGCCTGGACCCCAGGGGTCAGGGGCACTGAAGCTTTCTTT.

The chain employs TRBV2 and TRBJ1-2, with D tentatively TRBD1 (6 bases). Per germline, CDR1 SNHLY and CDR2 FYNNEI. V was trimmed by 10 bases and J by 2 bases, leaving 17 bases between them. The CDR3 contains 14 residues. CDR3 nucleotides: TGTGCCATCCGTAGCGGGGGCGGGAACTATGGCTACACCTTC. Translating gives CAIRSGGGNYGYTF.

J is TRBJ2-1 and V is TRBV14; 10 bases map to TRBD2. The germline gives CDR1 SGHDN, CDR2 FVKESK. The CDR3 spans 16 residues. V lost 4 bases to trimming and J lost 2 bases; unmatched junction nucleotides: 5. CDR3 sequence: CASSRASGGPYNEQFF. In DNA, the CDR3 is TGTGCCAGCAGCCGGGCTAGCGGGGGCCCCTACAATGAGCAGTTCTTC. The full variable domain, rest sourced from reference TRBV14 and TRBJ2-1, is EAGVTQFPSHSVIEKGQTVTLRCDPISGHDNLYWYRRVMGKEIKFLLHFVKESKQDESGMPNNRFLAERTGGTYSTLKVQPAELEDSGVYFCASSRASGGPYNEQFFGPGTRLTVL.

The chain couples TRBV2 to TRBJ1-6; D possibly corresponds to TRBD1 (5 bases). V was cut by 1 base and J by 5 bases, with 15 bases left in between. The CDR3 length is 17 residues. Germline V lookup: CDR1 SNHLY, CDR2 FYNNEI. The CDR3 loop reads CASSEVGGESNNSPLHF. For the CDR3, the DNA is TGTGCCAGCAGTGAAGTGGGGGGGGAAAGTAATAATTCACCCCTCCACTTT. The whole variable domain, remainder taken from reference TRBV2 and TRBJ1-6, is EPEVTQTPSHQVTQMGQEVILRCVPISNHLYFYWYRQILGQKVEFLVSFYNNEISEKSEIFDDQFSVERPDGSNFTLKIRSTKLEDSAMYFCASSEVGGESNNSPLHFGNGTRLTVT.

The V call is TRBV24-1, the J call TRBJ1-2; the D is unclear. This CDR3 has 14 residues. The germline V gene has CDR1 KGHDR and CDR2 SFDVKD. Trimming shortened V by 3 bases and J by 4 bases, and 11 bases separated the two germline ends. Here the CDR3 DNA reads TGTGCCACCAGTGATGATAGACACCCCTATGGCTACACCTTC. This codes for CATSDDRHPYGYTF.

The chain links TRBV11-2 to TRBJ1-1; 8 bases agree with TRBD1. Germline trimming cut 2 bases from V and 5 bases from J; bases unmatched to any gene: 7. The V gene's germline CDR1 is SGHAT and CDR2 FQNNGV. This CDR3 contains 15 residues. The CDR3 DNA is TGTGCCAGCAGCTTAATCAGGGGGCGAGGAACTGAAGCTTTCTTT. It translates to CASSLIRGRGTEAFF.

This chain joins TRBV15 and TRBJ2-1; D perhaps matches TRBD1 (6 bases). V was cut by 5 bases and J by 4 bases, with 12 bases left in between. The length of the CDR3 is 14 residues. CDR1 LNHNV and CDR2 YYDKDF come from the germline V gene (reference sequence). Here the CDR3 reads CATSLRTEYNEQFF. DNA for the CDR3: TGTGCCACCAGCCTTAGGACAGAATACAATGAGCAGTTCTTC. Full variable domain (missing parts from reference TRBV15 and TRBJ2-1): DAMVIQNPRYQVTQFGKPVTLSCSQTLNHNVMYWYQQKSSQAPKLLFHYYDKDFNNEADTPDNFQSRRPNTSFCFLDIRSPGLGDTAMYLCATSLRTEYNEQFFGPGTRLTVL.

As DNA, the CDR3 is TGTGCCAGCAGCCAAGTACCAGGGTATAGGCCCCAGCATTTT. Residues: CASSQVPGYRPQHF. The chain joins TRBV14 to TRBJ1-5; possible D gene TRBD1, 5 bases. The germline V gene has CDR1 SGHDN and CDR2 FVKESK. The CDR3 is made up of 14 amino acids. Trimming left V 1 base short and J 9 bases short, with 13 bases between. The entire variable domain, with the rest obtained from reference TRBV14 and TRBJ1-5, is as follows: EAGVTQFPSHSVIEKGQTVTLRCDPISGHDNLYWYRRVMGKEIKFLLHFVKESKQDESGMPNNRFLAERTGGTYSTLKVQPAELEDSGVYFCASSQVPGYRPQHFGDGTRLSIL.

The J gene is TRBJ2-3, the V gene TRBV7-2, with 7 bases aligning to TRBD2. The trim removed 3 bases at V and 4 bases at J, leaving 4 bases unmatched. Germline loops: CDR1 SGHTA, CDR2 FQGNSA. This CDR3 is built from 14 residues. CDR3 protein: CASSFAGDADTQYF. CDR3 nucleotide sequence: TGTGCCAGCAGCTTCGCGGGGGACGCAGATACGCAGTATTTT.

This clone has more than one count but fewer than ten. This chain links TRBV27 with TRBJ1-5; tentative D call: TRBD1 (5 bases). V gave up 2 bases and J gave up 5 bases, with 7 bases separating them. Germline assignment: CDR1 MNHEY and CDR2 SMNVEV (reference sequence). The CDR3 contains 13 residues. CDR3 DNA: TGTGCCAGCAGTTTACAGGGCGATCAGCCCCAGCATTTT. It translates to CASSLQGDQPQHF.

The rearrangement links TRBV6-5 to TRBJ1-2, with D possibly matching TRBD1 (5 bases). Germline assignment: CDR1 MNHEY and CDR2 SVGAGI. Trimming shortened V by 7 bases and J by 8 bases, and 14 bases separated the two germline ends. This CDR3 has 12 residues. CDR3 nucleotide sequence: TGTGCCAGCACCGCCGTGGGGGGAGGCTACACCTTC. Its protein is CASTAVGGGYTF.

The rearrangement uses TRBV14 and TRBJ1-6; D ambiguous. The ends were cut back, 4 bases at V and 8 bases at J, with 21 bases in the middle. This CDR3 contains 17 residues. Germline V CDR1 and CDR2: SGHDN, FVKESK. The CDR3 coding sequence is TGTGCCAGCAGCCCAAGTCACGAACGGGGAGACGATTCACCCCTCCACTTT. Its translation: CASSPSHERGDDSPLHF.

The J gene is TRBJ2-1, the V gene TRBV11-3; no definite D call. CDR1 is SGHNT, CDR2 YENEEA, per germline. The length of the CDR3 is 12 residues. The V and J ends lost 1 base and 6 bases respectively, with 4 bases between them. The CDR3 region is CASSLGSNEQFF. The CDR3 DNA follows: TGTGCCAGCAGCTTAGGTAGCAATGAGCAGTTCTTC.

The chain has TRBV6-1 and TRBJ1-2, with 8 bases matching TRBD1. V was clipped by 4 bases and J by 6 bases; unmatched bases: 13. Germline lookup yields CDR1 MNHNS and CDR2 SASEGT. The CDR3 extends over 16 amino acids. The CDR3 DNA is TGTGCCAGCAGTGCTGGGGGACAGGCGGGCTACAATGGCTACACCTTC. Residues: CASSAGGQAGYNGYTF.

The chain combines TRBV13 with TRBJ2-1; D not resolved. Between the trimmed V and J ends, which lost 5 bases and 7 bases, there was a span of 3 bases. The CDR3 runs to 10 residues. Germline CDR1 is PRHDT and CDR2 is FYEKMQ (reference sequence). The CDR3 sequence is CASSLNEQFF. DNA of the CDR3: TGTGCCAGCAGCCTAAATGAGCAGTTCTTC.

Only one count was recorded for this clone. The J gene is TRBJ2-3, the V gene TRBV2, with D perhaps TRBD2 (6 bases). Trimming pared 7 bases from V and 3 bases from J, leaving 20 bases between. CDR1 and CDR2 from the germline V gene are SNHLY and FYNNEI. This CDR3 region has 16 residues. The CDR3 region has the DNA TGTGCCAGCAAGGTCGGTAGCGGTCGGGGAACAGATACGCAGTATTTT. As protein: CASKVGSGRGTDTQYF.

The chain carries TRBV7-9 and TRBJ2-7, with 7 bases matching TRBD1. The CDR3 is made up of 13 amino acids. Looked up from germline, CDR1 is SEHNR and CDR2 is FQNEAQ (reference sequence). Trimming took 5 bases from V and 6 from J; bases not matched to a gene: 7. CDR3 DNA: TGTGCCAGCAGCCCCCAGACAGGGCCCGAGCAGTACTTC. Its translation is CASSPQTGPEQYF.

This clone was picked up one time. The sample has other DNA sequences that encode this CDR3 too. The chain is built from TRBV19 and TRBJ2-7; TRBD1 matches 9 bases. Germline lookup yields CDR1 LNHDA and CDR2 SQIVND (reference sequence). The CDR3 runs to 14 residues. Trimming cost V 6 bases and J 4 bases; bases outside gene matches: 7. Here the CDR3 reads CASSAGTGPYEQYF. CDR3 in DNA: TGTGCCAGTAGCGCCGGGACAGGGCCTTACGAGCAGTACTTC.

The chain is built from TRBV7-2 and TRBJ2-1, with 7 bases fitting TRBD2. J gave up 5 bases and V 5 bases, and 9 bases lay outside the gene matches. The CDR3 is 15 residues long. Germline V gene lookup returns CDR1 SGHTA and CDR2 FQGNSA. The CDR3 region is CASSKWGGTDNEQFF. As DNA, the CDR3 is TGTGCCAGCAGCAAGTGGGGGGGGACCGACAATGAGCAGTTCTTC.

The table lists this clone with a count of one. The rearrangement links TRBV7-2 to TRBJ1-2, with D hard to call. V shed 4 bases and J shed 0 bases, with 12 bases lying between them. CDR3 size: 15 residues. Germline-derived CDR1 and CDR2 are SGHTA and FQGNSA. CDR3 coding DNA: TGTGCCAGCAGCTCCTCCCCATCTACTAACTATGGCTACACCTTC. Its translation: CASSSSPSTNYGYTF. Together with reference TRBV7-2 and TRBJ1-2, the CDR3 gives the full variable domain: GAGVSQSPSNKVTEKGKDVELRCDPISGHTALYWYRQSLGQGLEFLIYFQGNSAPDKSGLPSDRFSAERTGGSVSTLTIQRTQQEDSAVYLCASSSSPSTNYGYTFGSGTRLTVV.

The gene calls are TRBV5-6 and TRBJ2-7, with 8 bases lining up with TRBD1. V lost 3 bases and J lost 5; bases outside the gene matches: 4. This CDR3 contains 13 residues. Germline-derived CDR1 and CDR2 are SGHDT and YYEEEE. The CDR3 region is CASSSGGLDEQYF. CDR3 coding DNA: TGTGCCAGCAGCTCAGGGGGCCTCGACGAGCAGTACTTC.

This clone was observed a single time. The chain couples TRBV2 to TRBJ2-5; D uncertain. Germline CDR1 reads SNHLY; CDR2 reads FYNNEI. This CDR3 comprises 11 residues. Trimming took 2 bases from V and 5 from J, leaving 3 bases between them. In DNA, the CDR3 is TGTGCCAGCAGTGAACAGGAGACCCAGTACTTC. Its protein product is CASSEQETQYF.